These T cell receptor beta chains were read from a single sample in a study of identical twins. Using its own MiXCR run on the 5' RACE reads, TCRdb lists one record per CDR3 protein. This sample has about 280,000 distinct CDR3 sequences, with about 8.3% found just once. This same sample was also part of a study on yellow fever vaccine responses in identical twins.

The specimen sequenced was memory (CD45RO+) T cells sorted from blood. Receptor source: a woman in her late teens or twenties in good health. CDR3s include the opening cysteine and the closing phenylalanine or tryptophan. A D gene is named only where the DNA matches it firmly.

v_call d_call cdr3_aa
TRBV7-9 NA CASSFGTLGYTF
TRBV5-6 NA CASSLVGLAYEQYF
TRBV4-2 NA CASSQDRRSNQPQHF
TRBV9 NA CASSGDSVEQYF
TRBV6-1 TRBD2 CASTFKTSGGVGGETQYF
TRBV3-1 TRBD2 CASRPGGGDTGELFF
TRBV20-1 TRBD2 CSASQTSGQETQYF
TRBV29-1 NA CSLSGYNEQFF
TRBV28 NA CASTGRGRYEQFF
TRBV6-1 NA CASSPTTGTVETQYF
TRBV4-1 TRBD1 CASSQVGTGKYEQYF
TRBV3-1 NA CASSQEGGLANNEQFF
TRBV5-1 TRBD2 CASSTSSGSSYNEQFF
TRBV6-1 NA CASSEAQDYLSYNEQFF
TRBV25-1 NA CASSEIADSNQPQHF
TRBV20-1 TRBD2 CSANPAGGGTDTQYF
TRBV18 TRBD1 CASSPGTGSMVDTQYF
TRBV28 NA CASNRLGRSGDEQYF
TRBV28 NA CASSFMSSPLHF
TRBV3-1 TRBD2 CASSQDPSGKSTDTQYF
TRBV18 TRBD2 CASSPLIPGLATDTQYF
TRBV20-1 NA CSARKRGTTGELFF
TRBV20-1 TRBD2 CSAPNPGPGGLAANEQFF
TRBV14 NA CASSQAYRRGTTDTQYF
TRBV20-1 NA CSARDDSVTTEAFF
TRBV27 NA CASSLRPLYNEQFF
TRBV24-1 NA CATSESTIPYEQYF
TRBV7-9 NA CASSWDGAGAKNEQFF
TRBV27 TRBD2 CASTQLAGGPDADTQYF
TRBV12-3/TRBV12-4 TRBD1 CASRGTGGYYGYTF
TRBV20-1 TRBD2 CSASTSGDYNEQFF
TRBV7-9 TRBD1 CASSLITGEYF
TRBV20-1 TRBD1 CSAPRTGGSTDTQYF
TRBV9 TRBD2 CASSFRGGGDTQYF
TRBV6-5 TRBD2 CASSYSGSSYNEQFF
TRBV19 NA CASSRSAQGNQPQHF
TRBV20-1 NA CSAVGDRGRGEQYF
TRBV18 NA CASSPPTQLYGYTF
TRBV6-4 TRBD1 CASSVLGTGDYNEQFF
TRBV2 NA CASSEASRLDKNIQYF
TRBV3-1 TRBD2 CASSQEIPLAGDGELFF
TRBV29-1 NA CSVDRSLPAAFF
TRBV29-1 NA CSVKDSYNEQFF
TRBV7-8 NA CASRLGDLRTQYF
TRBV5-1 TRBD1 CASSFGGGTGGETQYF
TRBV20-1 NA CSAKTLSIGGYGYTF
TRBV7-2 NA CASSHGRYTSLSGNTIYF
TRBV9 NA CASSVDGRGRLNSPLHF
TRBV5-1 TRBD1 CASSSGGAWTEAFF
TRBV9 TRBD1 CASSSGQLSSYNEQFF
TRBV11-3 NA CASSFMGGVTGELFF
TRBV11-3 NA CASSLAGTAYEQYF
TRBV5-1 TRBD1 CASSSGTGGAQNTGELFF
TRBV6-6 NA CASKARNTGELFF
TRBV10-3 NA CAIRNREGDTQYF